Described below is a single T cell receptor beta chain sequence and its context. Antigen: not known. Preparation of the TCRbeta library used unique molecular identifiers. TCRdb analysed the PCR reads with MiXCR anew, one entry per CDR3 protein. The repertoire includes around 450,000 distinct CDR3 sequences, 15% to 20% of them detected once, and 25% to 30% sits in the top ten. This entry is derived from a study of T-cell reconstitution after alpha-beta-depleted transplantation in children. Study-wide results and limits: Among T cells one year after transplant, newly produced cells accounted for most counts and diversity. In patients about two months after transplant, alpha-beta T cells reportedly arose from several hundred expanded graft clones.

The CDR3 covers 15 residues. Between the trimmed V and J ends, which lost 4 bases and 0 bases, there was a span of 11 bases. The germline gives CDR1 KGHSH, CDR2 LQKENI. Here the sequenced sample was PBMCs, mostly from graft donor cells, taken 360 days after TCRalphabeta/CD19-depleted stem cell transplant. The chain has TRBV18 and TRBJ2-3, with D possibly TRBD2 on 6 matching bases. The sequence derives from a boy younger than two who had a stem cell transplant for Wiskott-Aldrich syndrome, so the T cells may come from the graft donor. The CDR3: CASSQPGLSTDTQYF. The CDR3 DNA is TGTGCCAGCTCACAGCCGGGACTTAGCACAGATACGCAGTATTTT.